This T cell receptor beta chain is from a study of shared clonotypes between healthy human individuals. To note about this clone: Its antigen is not identified.

The CDR3 totals 14 residues. Per germline, CDR1 SNHLY and CDR2 FYNNEI. After removal of 6 bases from V and 3 bases from J, the junction contained 8 bases not matched to a gene. Deep-level running was used for the assay. In the authors' methods: Filtering differed for immunoSEQ, which gave only junction sequences without quality scores. Sequencing was performed with immunoSEQ multiplex PCR; in TCRdb, only in-frame clones are kept and a portion is missing. V, J and clone size were drawn from that table, and D and trimming were deduced from the DNA. The sample lists about 2.3 million clones; approximately 95% were seen once. General observations from the study: On the whole, naive subsets had larger estimated richness than memory subsets had.

The TCR sequence derives from a man younger than 30 in good health. Some clones in this sample may be carry-over from other donors' samples. Material: naive CD4+ T cells from PBMCs. Described subset: CD45RA+ positively selected. V is TRBV2 and J is TRBJ2-7; 7 nucleotides align to TRBD1. Here the CDR3 DNA reads TGTGCCAGCAGCCGGGGACAGAAGCTCTACGAGCAGTACTTC. Translated: CASSRGQKLYEQYF. Full variable domain (rest looked up from reference TRBV2 and TRBJ2-7): EPEVTQTPSHQVTQMGQEVILRCVPISNHLYFYWYRQILGQKVEFLVSFYNNEISEKSEIFDDQFSVERPDGSNFTLKIRSTKLEDSAMYFCASSRGQKLYEQYFGPGTRLTVT.